This T cell receptor (beta chain) is drawn from a study of siplizumab effects on memory and regulatory T cells. Study-wide results and caveats: Memory cells seemed less diverse than naive T cells, which also seemed major contributors to the alloresponse. The drug siplizumab significantly decreased the alloreactive sequences that could be traced to unstimulated CD4+ memory cells.

Assays covered around 100,000 TCR templates per sample. Repertoires were generated with immunoSEQ multiplex PCR, while TCRdb's copy carries only in-frame clones and drops some. The table lists roughly 70,000 clones, about 92% of them singletons. CDR3 length equals 14 residues. V was pared by 4 bases and J by 2 bases, with 12 bases between. Germline CDR1 reads MNHEY; CDR2 reads SMNVEV (reference sequence). Remarks on this clone: The antigen is not known.

This chain connects TRBV27 to TRBJ2-7; D may be TRBD2 (5 bases). Sequenced: CD8+ T cells sorted from blood. This TCR was recovered from a human donor in good health. CDR3 in amino acids: CASSSRGSTYEQYF. CDR3 bases: TGTGCCAGCAGTTCCCGGGGTAGCACCTACGAGCAGTACTTC.